The clone carrying this T cell receptor beta chain was found once. Its antigen is undetermined. Germline CDR1 is SGHRS and CDR2 is YFSETQ. The CDR3 extends over 14 amino acids. V dropped 2 bases and J dropped 1 base, with 9 bases sitting between them. Method: immunoSEQ multiplex PCR; TCRdb's copy keeps in-frame clones and lacks some. The table lists around 40,000 clones, around three quarters of them singletons, with under 5.5% in the top ten. The record originates from a study of chemoradiotherapy in HPV16-positive cancers. Study at large: Candidate HPV-specific T-cell clones and common TCR motifs came from functional assays in two HPV16-positive patients.

Points from the study as a whole: HPV-specific T cells were functionally defined from only a couple of HPV16-positive patients.

This sequence joins TRBV5-1 and TRBJ1-1; D is undetermined. Sample: blood, taken from a patient who underwent chemoradiotherapy. The clonotype comes from a human donor with HPV-associated anogenital cancer. CDR3 protein: CASSLAGPNTEAFF. In DNA, the CDR3 is TGCGCCAGCAGCTTAGCCGGGCCGAACACTGAAGCTTTCTTT.